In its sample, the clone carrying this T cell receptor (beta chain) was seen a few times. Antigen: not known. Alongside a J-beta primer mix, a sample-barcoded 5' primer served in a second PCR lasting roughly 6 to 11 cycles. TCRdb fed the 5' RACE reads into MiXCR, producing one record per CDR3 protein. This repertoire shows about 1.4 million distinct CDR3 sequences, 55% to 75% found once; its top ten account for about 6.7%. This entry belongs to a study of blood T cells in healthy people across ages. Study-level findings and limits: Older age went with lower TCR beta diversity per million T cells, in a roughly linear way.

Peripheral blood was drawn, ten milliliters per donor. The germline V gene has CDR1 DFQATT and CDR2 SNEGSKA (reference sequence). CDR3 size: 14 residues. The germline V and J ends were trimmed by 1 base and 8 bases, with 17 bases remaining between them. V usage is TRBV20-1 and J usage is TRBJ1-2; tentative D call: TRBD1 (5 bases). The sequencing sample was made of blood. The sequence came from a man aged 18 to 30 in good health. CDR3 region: CSARVAGLKGGYTF. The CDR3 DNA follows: TGCAGTGCTAGAGTAGCAGGGTTAAAGGGGGGCTACACCTTC.